This TCR beta chain originates from a study of CD8+ T cells in alopecia areata (dated by TCRdb to between 2017 and 2018). Describing the broader study: The treated patients took part in an open-label pilot trial in which moderate-to-severe alopecia areata was treated with oral tofacitinib at 5 to 10 mg twice daily. TCRbeta CDR3 regions were amplified by immunoSEQ multiplex PCR with 35 Vbeta forward and 13 Jbeta reverse primers. Scalp clonality was compared across normal scalp (n=4), patchy alopecia areata scalp (n=8), and alopecia totalis/universalis scalp (n=8). Human TCRbeta sequencing covered scalp tissue and sorted CD4+ and CD8+ peripheral blood T cells from patchy and totalis/universalis alopecia areata patients and healthy controls. The study used high-throughput TCRbeta sequencing to examine T cell clonal expansion in alopecia areata, in both the C3H/HeJ mouse model and human patients. Tofacitinib-treated patients had biopsies at baseline and at 4 and 24 weeks of treatment, with a later scalp biopsy in several patients. RNA was extracted with the PAXgene miRNA kit for fixed scalp, the miRNeasy kit for PBMCs, and the RNeasy kit for mouse skin. Tofacitinib was administered for 6 to 18 months, and 6 months of follow-up off drug were then conducted to assess delayed response and recurrence.

The intended sense of this specimen's time point label: baseline before oral tofacitinib. Lesional scalp punch biopsies and peripheral blood were obtained from alopecia areata patients. PBMCs were separated by density centrifugation and stained for CD3, CD4 and CD8, after which CD4+ and CD8+ T cells were sorted on a FACSAria. Library construction relied on the immunoSEQ multiplex PCR assay. For TCR sequencing, RNA was extracted from every sample and reverse transcribed into cDNA to serve as template. First-strand cDNA was synthesized with SuperScript III using a 2:1 mix of oligo-dT and random hexamers. Amplification bias was assessed with a synthetic immune receptor repertoire, and residual bias was removed computationally. Processing in the source paper ran as follows. After raw reads were preprocessed to remove errors, the CDR3 was defined following IMGT conventions as running from the conserved cysteine to phenylalanine. Clonality was computed by normalizing Shannon entropy by log2 of the number of productive unique TCRs and subtracting the result from 1. Scalp TCRbeta sequences were cross-referenced with sorted blood CD4 and CD8 repertoires so that the CD4 or CD8 identity of scalp clones could be inferred. Imported from immuneACCESS, the table was reduced by TCRdb to in-frame sequences with V and J called. These copies leave out some clones; in studies compared against another copy, an unresolved V gene accounts for under half, and the cause of the remainder is not known. From that table come the V and J calls and clone size; the DNA was used to work out D and trimming. Within this sample are under 75,000 clones, with about 45% of them counted one time only. The ten largest make up 17% of the sample.

From the cysteine up to the phenylalanine, the CDR3 has a length of 12 residues. Of all the DNA, just the CDR3 is kept, 36 bases in frame from base 1. The germline V gene encodes CDR1 SQVTM and CDR2 ANQGSEA. Trimming removed 6 bases from V and 6 bases from J, leaving 15 bases between the germline ends. About this clone itself: Its antigen is still unknown. Nothing much larger sits one base from this clone, and base qualities are not available.

Overall study outcomes, separate from this receptor: Higher clonality and more expanded CD8+ clones were observed in lesional scalp than in normal scalp, particularly in alopecia totalis/universalis, a finding suggestive of antigenic drive. Shared TCR sequences between patients were less evident than in mice, which may be partly attributable to HLA diversity in the patient population. Resident alphabeta T cells in normal human skin are also sequenced, complicating scalp TCR repertoire analysis, unlike mouse skin dominated by gammadelta T cells.

This TCR was sampled from a human donor with alopecia areata. The rearranged chain carries TRBV29-1 and TRBJ2-7, with the identity of the D gene unclear. Sequencing used CD8+ T cells sorted from blood, obtained at week 0. The CDR3: CSVVDPDAEQYF. The nucleotides read TGCAGCGTAGTTGATCCAGATGCCGAGCAGTACTTC.